This T cell receptor (beta chain) was obtained from a study of cytomegalovirus exposure and HLA in healthy donors. Regarding the study as a whole: TCR beta chain V- and J-gene trimming was linked, in a later analysis, to a missense variant in DCLRE1C. Likely technical artifact: a cluster of highly shared sequence variants.

As to this clone: The antigen remains unidentified.

Trimming left V 2 bases short and J 0 bases short, with 2 bases between. The germline CDR1 and CDR2 sequences are SGHNT and YYREEE (reference sequence). This CDR3 contains 12 residues. In the PCR, 60 Vbeta and 13 Jbeta primers were used. The data were produced by immunoSEQ multiplex PCR, yet TCRdb's version contains in-frame clones alone and is incomplete. This repertoire shows about 150,000 clones, over 70% found once; its top ten account for about 7.7%. The clonotype originates from a woman aged 40 to 50 in good health and CMV-seropositive. Sequenced input: PBMCs. V and J are TRBV5-4 and TRBJ1-1; D is uncertain. The CDR3 nucleotides read TGTGCCAGCAGCTTCGTGAACACTGAAGCTTTCTTT. Translation gives CASSFVNTEAFF.